This TCR beta chain is drawn from a study of cytomegalovirus exposure and HLA in healthy donors. Study-wide results and caveats: Some V segments, TRBV6-2 and TRBV6-3 among them, were indistinguishable and were therefore excluded.

To note about this clone: The target antigen is unknown.

V was trimmed by 5 bases and J by 7 bases, leaving 17 bases between them. The CDR3 runs to 15 residues. Germline V lookup: CDR1 LGHNT, CDR2 FRNRAP. It was with 60 Vbeta and 13 Jbeta primers that the PCR ran. Using immunoSEQ multiplex PCR, the repertoire was profiled, and TCRdb retains in-frame clones only, with some absent. The sample comprises about 180,000 clones, 80% of which are singletons, and 4.5% to 6% rests with the top ten. This clonotype was obtained from a man aged 40-50 years in good health and CMV-seronegative. The chain recombines TRBV12-5 with TRBJ1-4, with D possibly being TRBD1 (6 bases). Material: PBMCs. CDR3 region: CASGGTGWLSEKLFF. In DNA form, the CDR3 reads TGTGCTAGTGGTGGAACAGGGTGGTTAAGTGAAAAACTGTTTTTT.